A single sample gave rise to the 13 T cell receptor beta chains below, sequenced in a study of T cell responses to AZD1222 COVID-19 vaccine. Sequenced by immunoSEQ multiplex PCR; TCRdb stores in-frame clones only, minus some. The data show some 140,000 clones, approximately 92% seen once. This specimen was peripheral blood, taken 28 days after the second AZD1222 dose. These receptors came from an adult who received the AZD1222 COVID-19 vaccine.

The chain links TRBV5-8 to TRBJ1-2, with 7 bases identical to TRBD1. There are 17 residues in the CDR3. Germline CDR1 reads SGHTS; CDR2 reads YDEGEE. Germline trimming cut 0 bases from V and 2 bases from J; bases unmatched to any gene: 10. CDR3 in amino acids: CASSLERQGNLNYGYTF. Written as DNA, the CDR3 is TGTGCCAGCAGCTTGGAACGACAGGGAAACCTAAACTATGGCTACACCTTC.

The gene calls are TRBV30 and TRBJ2-5; no clear D gene. CDR3 length: 11 residues. The germline CDR1 and CDR2 sequences are GTSNPN and SVGIG (reference sequence). Trimming pared 0 bases from V and 2 bases from J, leaving 1 base between. The CDR3 DNA is TGTGCCTGGAGTGTACAAGAGACCCAGTACTTC. Protein product: CAWSVQETQYF.

The chain uses TRBV12-3 or TRBV12-4 and TRBJ2-3; D gene unclear. The ends were cut back, 0 bases at V and 4 bases at J, with 2 bases in the middle. The CDR3 consists of 12 residues. The CDR3: CASSLAPDTQYF. The CDR3 DNA follows: TGTGCCAGCAGTTTAGCGCCAGATACGCAGTATTTT.

This chain joins TRBV2 and TRBJ1-4; 8 nucleotides match TRBD1. This CDR3 is 13 amino acids long. Germline-derived CDR1 and CDR2 are SNHLY and FYNNEI. The V and J ends lost 6 bases and 7 bases, in that order; junction bases with no gene match: 4. CDR3 in amino acids: CASRGDRGEKLFF. In DNA, the CDR3 is TGTGCCAGCAGGGGAGACAGGGGTGAAAAACTGTTTTTT.

The DNA for the CDR3 is TGTGCCAGCAGCCAAGGGGGACAGTCCTATGGCTACACCTTC. Translated: CASSQGGQSYGYTF. The V gene is TRBV14, the J gene TRBJ1-2, with TRBD1 matching 7 bases. The germline V gene has CDR1 SGHDN and CDR2 FVKESK. Trimming at V came to 1 base and at J to 4 bases, leaving 3 bases not matched to a gene. This CDR3 has 14 amino acids.

J is TRBJ2-5 and V is TRBV3-1 (or the pseudogene TRBV3-2); D is perhaps TRBD1 or TRBD2 (5 bases each). The CDR3 has 15 amino acids. V gave up 4 bases and J gave up 1 base, with 13 bases separating them. Germline loops: CDR1 LGHDT, CDR2 YNNKEL (reference sequence). The DNA for the CDR3 is TGTGCCAGCAGCCCTCCTAGGGGAGTCCAAGAGACCCAGTACTTC. Its protein product is CASSPPRGVQETQYF.

This clone was picked up one time. The chain recombines TRBV7-9 with TRBJ2-7; D unresolved. Germline values: CDR1 SEHNR, CDR2 FQNEAQ (reference sequence). This CDR3 is 12 amino acids long. V was trimmed by 2 bases and J by 2 bases, leaving 4 bases between them. The CDR3: CASSLSTYEQYF. For the CDR3, the DNA is TGTGCCAGCAGCTTAAGTACCTACGAGCAGTACTTC.

The rearrangement uses TRBV24-1 and TRBJ2-7; a weak D match, TRBD2 (5 bases). The V and J ends lost 5 bases and 5 bases respectively, with 15 bases between them. This CDR3 is built from 14 residues. CDR1 is KGHDR and CDR2 is SFDVKD in the germline V gene. The CDR3 DNA reads TGTGCCACCAGTGCCCACGAGGGCATCCACGAGCAGTACTTC. This sequence encodes CATSAHEGIHEQYF.

The V gene is TRBV5-1, the J gene TRBJ2-7, with TRBD2 identical over 12 bases. Germline CDR1 and CDR2: SGHRS and YFSETQ. This CDR3 region has 16 residues. The V gene end was trimmed by 4 bases and the J gene end by 9 bases; junction bases not matched to a gene: 14. The CDR3 sequence: CASSRLAGENFLWQYF. In DNA form, the CDR3 reads TGCGCCAGCAGCCGACTAGCGGGGGAAAATTTTCTATGGCAGTACTTC. Full variable domain (outside the CDR3, taken from reference TRBV5-1 and TRBJ2-7): KAGVTQTPRYLIKTRGQQVTLSCSPISGHRSVSWYQQTPGQGLQFLFEYFSETQRNKGNFPGRFSGRQFSNSRSEMNVSTLELGDSALYLCASSRLAGENFLWQYFGPGTRLTVT.

The J gene is TRBJ1-4, the V gene TRBV6-6; D not resolved. The V end lost 0 bases, the J end lost 12 bases, and 11 bases lay between the germline ends. CDR3 size: 13 residues. Germline loops: CDR1 MNHNY, CDR2 SVGAGI (reference sequence). The CDR3 DNA reads TGTGCCAGCAGTTACTCGCCTCAAGGGCAACTGTTTTTT. Protein product: CASSYSPQGQLFF.

This clone was detected once. V gene TRBV28 combines with J gene TRBJ1-5, with unresolved D. Germline V CDR1 and CDR2: MDHEN, SYDVKM. Trimming took 3 bases from V and 5 from J, leaving 17 bases between them. This CDR3 has 16 amino acids. The CDR3 here is CASSFRETGWDQPQHF. The DNA of the CDR3 is TGTGCCAGCAGTTTTCGTGAAACGGGGTGGGATCAGCCCCAGCATTTT.

V is TRBV10-3 and J is TRBJ2-7; D is unresolved. CDR1 ENHRY and CDR2 SYGVKD come from the germline V gene. This CDR3 comprises 13 residues. Trimming removed 11 bases from V and 7 bases from J, with 21 bases in between. CDR3 loop: CASHHQSLGEQYF. The CDR3 DNA follows: TGTGCCTCACATCATCAGAGTTTGGGGGAGCAGTACTTC.

V is TRBV12-2 and J is TRBJ1-5; the D segment call TRBD1 is taken from the table without a DNA check. TRBV12-2 is described as a pseudogene. The CDR3 covers 18 residues. As DNA, the CDR3 is TGTGCAAGTCGCTTAGAGAGGGACAGGGTGAGATGTGGGCAGCCCCAGCATTTT. Translating gives CASRLERDRVRCGQPQHF.